The 29 T cell receptor beta chains below all came from one sample that was sequenced in a study of cytomegalovirus exposure and HLA in healthy donors. PCR amplification relied on 60 Vbeta primers (plus 13 Jbeta primers). The assay was immunoSEQ multiplex PCR, and TCRdb's table has in-frame clones only and misses some. The data hold about 95,000 clones, with 55% to 75% observed a single time. The sequenced sample consisted of PBMCs. All receptors come from a woman aged 50 to 60 in good health and CMV-seropositive.

The chain employs TRBV6-6 and TRBJ2-1, with D perhaps matching TRBD2 (6 bases). The V end was cut by 2 bases, the J end by 6 bases, with 14 bases between. Looked up from germline, CDR1 is MNHNY and CDR2 is SVGAGI (reference sequence). The CDR3 contains 15 residues. The CDR3 spells CASSYIREYGNEQFF. As DNA, the CDR3 is TGTGCCAGCAGTTACATCCGGGAGTACGGCAATGAGCAGTTCTTC.

This chain uses TRBV19 with TRBJ1-1; D not resolved. Germline V gene sequence: CDR1 LNHDA, CDR2 SQIVND (reference sequence). The CDR3 is 15 amino acids. Trimming cost V 6 bases and J 4 bases, with 18 bases left between them. Here the CDR3 DNA reads TGTGCCAGTAGAACCTCCACTGCGGCCGGCACTGAAGCTTTCTTT. Translation gives CASRTSTAAGTEAFF.

This rearrangement joins TRBV7-8 to TRBJ2-5, with 7 bases matching TRBD1. Germline V gene sequence: CDR1 SGHVS, CDR2 FQNEAQ. With V trimmed by 5 bases and J by 11 bases, 11 bases remained unmatched. The CDR3 sequence is 13 residues long. CDR3 nucleotide sequence: TGTGCCAGCAGCCCCTCGACAGGGATGGAGCAGTACTTC. Its translation: CASSPSTGMEQYF. The full variable domain, in which reference TRBV7-8 and TRBJ2-5 provide the parts outside the CDR3, is GAGVSQSPRYKVAKRGQDVALRCDPISGHVSLFWYQQALGQGPEFLTYFQNEAQLDKSGLPSDRFFAERPEGSVSTLKIQRTQQEDSAVYLCASSPSTGMEQYFGPGTRLLVL.

The sample holds a few counts of this clone. This rearrangement joins TRBV25-1 to TRBJ2-7, with 7 bases lining up with TRBD1. CDR1 and CDR2 (germline): MGHDK, SYGVNS. V shed 6 bases, J shed 0 bases, and the junction held 5 bases outside the gene matches. This CDR3 is built from 14 residues. The CDR3 loop is CASRRTGSSYEQYF. CDR3 DNA: TGTGCCAGCAGGCGGACAGGTAGCTCCTACGAGCAGTACTTC.

In this sample, this clone turned up many times. The chain links TRBV29-1 to TRBJ2-7, with D possibly matching TRBD1 (6 bases). The CDR3 loop spans 13 amino acids. The germline V gene has CDR1 SQVTM and CDR2 ANQGSEA. V lost 6 bases and J lost 2, with 14 bases in between. For the CDR3, the DNA is TGCAGCGTAGCTGACAGGCCCCCCTACGAGCAGTACTTC. Translated: CSVADRPPYEQYF.

The table lists this clone with a few counts. The gene calls are TRBV5-8 and TRBJ2-7, with D possibly being TRBD2 (7 bases). This CDR3 comprises 13 residues. In germline, CDR1 is SGHTS, CDR2 YDEGEE. The V end lost 2 bases, the J end lost 4 bases, and 10 bases lay between the germline ends. As DNA, the CDR3 is TGTGCCAGCAGCTTCGGGGGGCCGTACGAGCAGTACTTC. Its translation is CASSFGGPYEQYF.

The sample holds one count of this clone. This chain connects TRBV6-5 to TRBJ1-2; 12 bases fit TRBD1. Germline lookup yields CDR1 MNHEY and CDR2 SVGAGI. The CDR3 has 16 residues. V lost 0 bases to trimming and J lost 9 bases; unmatched junction nucleotides: 8. The CDR3 protein is CASSYSGQGALRSYTF. In DNA form, the CDR3 reads TGTGCCAGCAGTTACTCGGGACAGGGGGCGCTTAGAAGCTACACCTTC.

The chain carries TRBV9 and TRBJ1-2, with TRBD1 as a possible D gene (6 bases). Trimming cost V 2 bases and J 4 bases, with 15 bases left between them. CDR1 SGDLS and CDR2 YYNGEE come from the germline V gene. CDR3 length: 15 amino acids. The CDR3 reads CASSVSQTGGYGYTF. The CDR3 DNA follows: TGTGCCAGCAGCGTCTCCCAGACAGGCGGCTATGGCTACACCTTC.

The chain recombines TRBV7-2 with TRBJ2-7, with D unresolved. Germline CDR1 reads SGHTA; CDR2 reads FQGNSA. The CDR3 runs to 14 residues. The ends were cut back, 5 bases at V and 7 bases at J, with 18 bases in the middle. The CDR3 reads CASSPAGAYREQYF. The CDR3 DNA follows: TGTGCCAGCAGCCCGGCAGGTGCTTACCGTGAGCAGTACTTC.

The chain links TRBV6-5 to TRBJ2-1, with D tentatively TRBD2 (6 bases). The V end was cut by 2 bases, the J end by 2 bases, with 13 bases between. Germline V gene lookup returns CDR1 MNHEY and CDR2 SVGAGI. This CDR3 is built from 16 residues. DNA of the CDR3: TGTGCCAGCAGTTACCTTGGGGGGTGGGCCTACAATGAGCAGTTCTTC. Encoded protein: CASSYLGGWAYNEQFF.

The genes are TRBV10-3 and TRBJ2-3; 13 bases match TRBD2. Germline V lookup: CDR1 ENHRY, CDR2 SYGVKD. The J segment lost 7 bases and the V segment lost 8 bases, leaving 9 bases of the junction unmatched. The CDR3 is 15 amino acids. CDR3 DNA sequence: TGTGCCATCGTTGATGGGACTAGCGGGATCAATACGCAGTATTTT. Translating it yields CAIVDGTSGINTQYF.

This sequence joins TRBV30 and TRBJ2-1, with a tentative D call TRBD1 (5 bases). CDR1 and CDR2 (germline): GTSNPN, SVGIG (reference sequence). The V gene lost 1 base and the J gene lost 9 bases, with 19 bases spanning the gap. The CDR3 has 15 residues. CDR3 nucleotide sequence: TGTGCCTGGAGTGGGGCAGGGTGGGCCTCTAGTGAGCAGTTCTTC. Translation: CAWSGAGWASSEQFF.

In its sample, this clone is medium-sized. The V gene is TRBV2, the J gene TRBJ1-4; TRBD1 agrees at 7 bases. Trimming cost V 8 bases and J 1 base; bases outside gene matches: 4. Germline V gives CDR1 SNHLY, CDR2 FYNNEI. The CDR3 is 14 residues long. DNA of the CDR3: TGTGCCAGCCGACAGGGAGGAACTAATGAAAAACTGTTTTTT. It yields the protein CASRQGGTNEKLFF.

The genes are TRBV25-1 and TRBJ1-1; the match to TRBD1 covers 8 bases. The CDR3 length is 14 residues. V shed 8 bases, J shed 9 bases, and the junction held 14 bases outside the gene matches. Looked up from germline, CDR1 is MGHDK and CDR2 is SYGVNS. The CDR3 loop reads CASGDRTGAWQAFF. CDR3 coding DNA: TGTGCCAGCGGGGACAGGACTGGGGCCTGGCAAGCTTTCTTT.

The chain couples TRBV7-9 to TRBJ2-3; tentatively, D is TRBD2 (6 bases). The CDR3 is made up of 15 amino acids. The V end lost 1 base, the J end lost 7 bases, and 15 bases lay between the germline ends. Looked up from germline, CDR1 is SEHNR and CDR2 is FQNEAQ (reference sequence). This CDR3 is CASSLEGGRRNTQYF. In DNA form, the CDR3 reads TGTGCCAGCAGCTTAGAGGGAGGAAGGAGGAATACGCAGTATTTT.

The V and J genes are TRBV4-3 and TRBJ2-7; D gene unclear. This CDR3 has 15 amino acids. Per the germline V gene, CDR1 is LGHNA and CDR2 is YSLEER. Trimming cost V 0 bases and J 1 base, with 10 bases left between them. The CDR3, as DNA: TGCGCCAGCAGCCAAGATTACAGTACATCCTACGAGCAGTACTTC. Protein sequence: CASSQDYSTSYEQYF.

The rearrangement links TRBV20-1 to TRBJ2-7; 7 bases line up with TRBD1. The CDR3 consists of 11 residues. V was pared by 6 bases and J by 3 bases, with 2 bases of the junction left unmatched. CDR1 and CDR2 (germline): DFQATT, SNEGSKA (reference sequence). The CDR3 DNA follows: TGCAGTGCCCGGACAGGCTACGAGCAGTACTTC. Its translation: CSARTGYEQYF.

This chain joins TRBV10-1 and TRBJ1-1; the D is unclear. Deletions cut 5 bases from V and 3 bases from J, with 19 bases between. Germline loops: CDR1 WNHNN, CDR2 SYGVQD (reference sequence). The CDR3 covers 16 residues. For the CDR3, the DNA is TGCGCCAGCAGTCCATACGTTGGGAGAGAGGACACTGAAGCTTTCTTT. Its translation: CASSPYVGREDTEAFF.

This sequence joins TRBV30 and TRBJ2-3, with 8 positions matching TRBD2. Germline-derived CDR1 and CDR2 are GTSNPN and SVGIG (reference sequence). The CDR3 runs 15 residues. V trimming: 3 bases; J trimming: 1 base; junction bases outside the gene matches: 6. The CDR3 spells CAWSYSSGGTDTQYF. The CDR3 DNA reads as TGTGCCTGGAGCTACAGTAGCGGGGGCACAGATACGCAGTATTTT.

The sample holds a few counts of this clone. This rearrangement joins TRBV9 to TRBJ2-7, with 10 nucleotides matching TRBD2. Trimming took 0 bases from V and 3 from J; bases not matched to a gene: 3. CDR1 SGDLS and CDR2 YYNGEE come from the germline V gene. The CDR3 extends over 15 amino acids. The CDR3 sequence is CASSVGGTSVYEQYF. The CDR3 nucleotides are TGTGCCAGCAGCGTAGGGGGGACTAGCGTCTACGAGCAGTACTTC.

V and J are TRBV7-9 and TRBJ2-7; a possible D gene is TRBD1 (6 bases). Germline assignment: CDR1 SEHNR and CDR2 FQNEAQ (reference sequence). Trimming took off 3 bases at V and 5 bases at J, with 11 bases between the two ends. The CDR3 contains 13 residues. DNA of the CDR3: TGTGCCAGCAGCTTGATTGGGGGCCACGAGCAGTACTTC. It specifies CASSLIGGHEQYF.

To note about this clone: A read error may produce the germline difference seen at one junction end. The chain recombines TRBV19 with TRBJ1-4; TRBD1 is a possible D gene (5 bases). Germline CDR1 is LNHDA and CDR2 is SQIVND (reference sequence). CDR3 size: 14 residues. This chain's CDR3 is CATTSTDAKEKLFF. The DNA for the CDR3 is TGTGCCACTACCTCGACAGACGCTAAAGAAAAACTGTTTTTT.

The J gene is TRBJ2-4, the V gene TRBV6-1; D gene unclear. The ends were cut back, 2 bases at V and 2 bases at J, with 13 bases in the middle. The CDR3 covers 16 residues. CDR1 MNHNS and CDR2 SASEGT come from the germline V gene. The CDR3: CASSEFSTITKNIQYF. CDR3 coding DNA: TGTGCCAGCAGTGAATTCAGTACTATTACCAAAAACATTCAGTACTTC.

This clone was recorded a few times. The chain combines TRBV19 with TRBJ1-5; D is ambiguous. The V gene lost 6 bases and the J gene lost 5 bases, with 14 bases spanning the gap. Per germline, CDR1 LNHDA and CDR2 SQIVND (reference sequence). The CDR3 runs 14 residues. The CDR3 DNA follows: TGTGCCAGTAGGTCCTCGGGTAAGGATCAGCCCCAGCATTTT. As protein: CASRSSGKDQPQHF.

The rearrangement joins TRBV4-3 to TRBJ2-3, with 8 positions matching TRBD2. The CDR3 length is 15 residues. Germline V lookup: CDR1 LGHNA, CDR2 YSLEER. V shed 0 bases, J shed 6 bases, and the junction held 5 bases outside the gene matches. CDR3 residues: CASSQDVVAGDTQYF. In nucleotides, the CDR3 is TGCGCCAGCAGCCAAGATGTTGTAGCGGGGGATACGCAGTATTTT.

The CDR3 DNA reads as TGTGCCAGTAGTCTCCTGGTTGGAGAAGCCTACGAGCAGTACTTC. Protein: CASSLLVGEAYEQYF. V is TRBV19 and J is TRBJ2-7; D gene uncertain. The CDR3 covers 15 residues. CDR1 is LNHDA and CDR2 is SQIVND in the germline V gene (reference sequence). Between the trimmed V and J ends, which lost 5 bases and 2 bases, there was a span of 16 bases.

This chain uses TRBV4-2 with TRBJ1-4; tentative D call: TRBD1 (5 bases). Trimming stripped 0 bases from V and 2 bases from J, with 7 bases between. Germline loops: CDR1 LGHNA, CDR2 YNFKEQ. This CDR3 has 15 residues. The CDR3, as DNA: TGTGCCAGCAGCCAAGAAGCAGGGACTAATGAAAAACTGTTTTTT. Translated, it gives CASSQEAGTNEKLFF.

This rearrangement joins TRBV27 to TRBJ1-4; tentatively, D is TRBD1 (5 bases). CDR3 size: 12 residues. Germline CDR1 reads MNHEY; CDR2 reads SMNVEV (reference sequence). The germline V and J ends were trimmed by 7 bases and 10 bases, with 13 bases remaining between them. CDR3 in amino acids: CASMEVGGKLFF. CDR3 bases: TGTGCCAGCATGGAGGTCGGGGGAAAACTGTTTTTT.

The chain is built from TRBV5-4 and TRBJ2-3, with TRBD1 matching over 10 bases. The germline CDR1 and CDR2 sequences are SGHNT and YYREEE (reference sequence). There are 15 residues in the CDR3. V dropped 5 bases and J dropped 2; count of bases not matched to a gene: 5. The CDR3 DNA reads TGTGCCAGCAGTGCCGGGACAGGGGTCACAGATACGCAGTATTTT. Translating gives CASSAGTGVTDTQYF.